Presented here are 32 T cell receptor beta chains from one specimen sequenced in a study of shared clonotypes between healthy human individuals. Terminally differentiated effector memory CD45RA+ cells were excluded by CCR7 positive selection of CD45RO-negative cells. Profiling relied on immunoSEQ multiplex PCR, and the TCRdb table lists in-frame clones only, not all of them. The data contain hundreds of thousands of clones, roughly 98% of them singletons. The specimen sequenced was naive CD8+ T cells sorted from blood. These TCRs come from a man aged 25-40 years in good health.

J is TRBJ1-1 and V is TRBV30; 7 nucleotides match TRBD1. This CDR3 spans 15 amino acids. V lost 0 bases, J lost 3 bases, and 7 bases stayed unmatched. Germline loops: CDR1 GTSNPN, CDR2 SVGIG (reference sequence). The CDR3: CAWSVLPGGHTEAFF. The CDR3 nucleotides read TGTGCCTGGAGTGTACTCCCAGGGGGGCACACTGAAGCTTTCTTT.

The V call is TRBV5-8, the J call TRBJ2-7; D may be TRBD2 (6 bases). Germline V lookup: CDR1 SGHTS, CDR2 YDEGEE. V lost 3 bases to trimming and J lost 4 bases, with 17 bases between them. The CDR3 consists of 15 residues. The CDR3 loop is CASSSLLSGVYEQYF. The CDR3 DNA reads as TGTGCCAGCAGCTCCCTCCTTTCGGGGGTTTACGAGCAGTACTTC.

The chain couples TRBV9 to TRBJ2-3; 7 bases fit TRBD1. The V gene's germline CDR1 is SGDLS and CDR2 YYNGEE. The V and J ends lost 3 bases and 2 bases, in that order; junction bases with no gene match: 9. The CDR3 loop spans 16 amino acids. The CDR3 DNA reads as TGTGCCAGCAGCGGACGGTGGGACAGTAACACAGATACGCAGTATTTT. Its translation is CASSGRWDSNTDTQYF.

The V call is TRBV27, the J call TRBJ1-5; unclear D gene. Trimming cost V 2 bases and J 0 bases, with 11 bases left between them. The length of the CDR3 is 16 residues. CDR1 is MNHEY and CDR2 is SMNVEV in the germline V gene (reference sequence). The CDR3 DNA is TGTGCCAGCAGTTTACAGGTACCTTATAGCAATCAGCCCCAGCATTTT. This gives the protein CASSLQVPYSNQPQHF.

The chain recombines TRBV7-9 with TRBJ1-1; D gene ambiguous. Looked up from germline, CDR1 is SEHNR and CDR2 is FQNEAQ (reference sequence). CDR3 length: 12 residues. The V end was cut by 5 bases, the J end by 3 bases, with 7 bases between. The CDR3 is CASSEQYTEAFF. The CDR3 DNA sequence: TGTGCCAGCAGCGAGCAGTACACTGAAGCTTTCTTT.

The genes are TRBV6-5 and TRBJ1-2; no clear D. The CDR3 runs to 15 residues. CDR1 and CDR2 from the germline V gene are MNHEY and SVGAGI. Trimming removed 0 bases from V and 6 bases from J, with 14 bases in between. The CDR3: CASSYSPGVSHGYTF. CDR3 nucleotides: TGTGCCAGCAGTTACTCCCCCGGGGTTAGTCATGGCTACACCTTC.

The V call is TRBV10-3, the J call TRBJ2-1; weak D call: TRBD2 (5 bases). CDR3 length: 16 amino acids. Trimming shortened V by 0 bases and J by 0 bases, and 9 bases separated the two germline ends. Germline V gene sequence: CDR1 ENHRY, CDR2 SYGVKD. CDR3 coding DNA: TGTGCCATCAGTGAGTCGGCTAGCCTCTCCTACAATGAGCAGTTCTTC. The encoded protein is CAISESASLSYNEQFF.

The J gene is TRBJ1-1, the V gene TRBV6-6, with 7 bases lining up with TRBD1. The V segment lost 6 bases and the J segment 6 bases; nucleotides outside the gene matches: 16. Germline assignment: CDR1 MNHNY and CDR2 SVGAGI (reference sequence). The length of the CDR3 is 16 residues. The CDR3 nucleotides read TGTGCCAGCAGGTTAGCCTTGACAGGGCGAAACCCTGAAGCTTTCTTT. Protein sequence: CASRLALTGRNPEAFF.

The genes are TRBV5-1 and TRBJ2-3; 11 bases fit TRBD2. This CDR3 has 19 residues. Losses at the gene ends were 4 bases for V and 2 bases for J; bases not matched to a gene: 15. Germline V lookup: CDR1 SGHRS, CDR2 YFSETQ. The CDR3 here is CASSTGAILAGVDTDTQYF. The DNA for the CDR3 is TGCGCCAGCAGCACCGGGGCCATACTAGCGGGAGTTGACACAGATACGCAGTATTTT.

This clone is a singleton in its sample. This rearrangement joins TRBV29-1 to TRBJ1-1; tentatively, D is TRBD1 (5 bases). CDR3 length equals 15 residues. Per the germline V gene, CDR1 is SQVTM and CDR2 is ANQGSEA. CDR3 DNA sequence: TGCACCTTCCATCCTGAGAGGGCGCAGGGCACTGAAGCTTTCTTT. It codes for CTFHPERAQGTEAFF.

The chain combines TRBV7-9 with TRBJ2-1; the match to TRBD2 covers 8 bases. CDR1 and CDR2 (germline): SEHNR, FQNEAQ (reference sequence). Trimming took 1 base from V and 8 from J; bases not matched to a gene: 7. This CDR3 contains 15 residues. CDR3 bases: TGTGCCAGCAGCTTAGATGCTCTAGCGGGCTATGAGCAGTTCTTC. Amino acids: CASSLDALAGYEQFF.

This chain links TRBV4-1 with TRBJ2-7; D is ambiguous. The CDR3 extends over 13 amino acids. Germline values: CDR1 MGHRA, CDR2 YSYEKL. V dropped 2 bases and J dropped 3 bases, with 8 bases sitting between them. In DNA form, the CDR3 reads TGCGCCAGCAGCCAAAGGGATAACTACGAGCAGTACTTC. Its protein is CASSQRDNYEQYF.

This chain joins TRBV29-1 and TRBJ2-2; D is perhaps TRBD2 (6 bases). The V end was cut by 7 bases, the J end by 2 bases, with 17 bases between. Looked up from germline, CDR1 is SQVTM and CDR2 is ANQGSEA. CDR3 length equals 15 residues. CDR3 sequence reads: CSARVGGVNTGELFF. As DNA, the CDR3 is TGCAGCGCTAGGGTTGGCGGGGTTAACACCGGGGAGCTGTTTTTT.

This chain links TRBV29-1 with TRBJ2-1, with 9 bases identical to TRBD2. Trimming at V came to 3 bases and at J to 4 bases, leaving 13 bases not matched to a gene. The V gene's germline CDR1 is SQVTM and CDR2 ANQGSEA. The CDR3 is 17 residues long. The CDR3 loop reads CSVEGAAGGPGYNEQFF. CDR3 coding DNA: TGCAGCGTTGAGGGCGCGGCGGGAGGGCCGGGGTACAATGAGCAGTTCTTC.

J is TRBJ2-2 and V is TRBV28, with unresolved D. The CDR3 loop spans 12 amino acids. With 6 bases removed from V and 2 bases from J, the gap between germline ends came to 4 bases. Germline V CDR1 and CDR2: MDHEN, SYDVKM. The CDR3 loop is CASRGNTGELFF. The CDR3 bases are TGTGCCAGCAGGGGCAACACCGGGGAGCTGTTTTTT.

The chain uses TRBV5-5 and TRBJ2-3; no definite D call. The CDR3 loop spans 12 amino acids. V lost 0 bases to trimming and J lost 4 bases, with 3 bases between them. Germline assignment: CDR1 SGHKS and CDR2 YYEKEE (reference sequence). CDR3 residues: CASSLEADTQYF. The CDR3 coding sequence is TGTGCCAGCAGCTTGGAAGCAGATACGCAGTATTTT.

The rearrangement links TRBV2 to TRBJ2-5, with 9 bases aligning to TRBD1. The CDR3 consists of 13 residues. Looked up from germline, CDR1 is SNHLY and CDR2 is FYNNEI. V gave up 7 bases and J gave up 4 bases; unmatched junction bases: 4. The CDR3 spells CASTTGGGETQYF. CDR3 DNA sequence: TGTGCCAGCACCACAGGGGGCGGAGAGACCCAGTACTTC.

The chain joins TRBV5-4 to TRBJ2-3, with 8 bases lining up with TRBD1. Trimming cost V 3 bases and J 4 bases; bases outside gene matches: 19. There are 19 residues in the CDR3. CDR1 is SGHNT, CDR2 YYREEE, per germline (reference sequence). The CDR3 DNA follows: TGTGCCAGCAGCTACGAAATGGGACAGGAGAGTCTTGGGGCAGATACGCAGTATTTT. Translated: CASSYEMGQESLGADTQYF.

The V and J genes are TRBV11-2 and TRBJ1-4; 7 bases are a match to TRBD1. CDR1 and CDR2 from the germline V gene are SGHAT and FQNNGV. The CDR3 is made up of 15 amino acids. The ends lost 4 bases at V and 4 bases at J; junction bases unmatched: 6. DNA of the CDR3: TGTGCCAGCAGCTCCGAGGGGGCCGATAATGAAAAACTGTTTTTT. It translates to CASSSEGADNEKLFF.

The chain links TRBV5-5 to TRBJ2-7, with D maybe TRBD1 (6 bases). The CDR3 has 15 residues. Trimming removed 4 bases from V and 3 bases from J, with 17 bases in between. CDR1 and CDR2 from the germline V gene are SGHKS and YYEKEE (reference sequence). Here the CDR3 DNA reads TGTGCCAGCAGCCCTCGGCGGACAGAGATCTACGAGCAGTACTTC. Protein product: CASSPRRTEIYEQYF.

This chain links TRBV29-1 with TRBJ2-1; 7 bases are a match to TRBD1. The CDR3 contains 15 residues. Per the germline V gene, CDR1 is SQVTM and CDR2 is ANQGSEA. V lost 3 bases and J lost 9; bases outside the gene matches: 14. This chain's CDR3 is CSVEGQRANFGEQFF. Written as DNA, the CDR3 is TGCAGCGTTGAGGGACAGAGGGCAAATTTCGGTGAGCAGTTCTTC.

The chain couples TRBV14 to TRBJ2-3, with 10 bases matching TRBD2. Germline loops: CDR1 SGHDN, CDR2 FVKESK. V trimming: 0 bases; J trimming: 5 bases; junction bases outside the gene matches: 8. This CDR3 has 17 amino acids. CDR3: CASSQDEVAGGLDTQYF. The CDR3, as DNA: TGTGCCAGCAGCCAAGATGAGGTAGCGGGAGGATTAGATACGCAGTATTTT.

Worth noting for this clone: This sample also contains other DNA sequences that code for the same CDR3. The chain is built from TRBV2 and TRBJ2-7; TRBD1 matches at 7 bases. Germline CDR1 reads SNHLY; CDR2 reads FYNNEI. The CDR3 extends over 13 amino acids. After removal of 6 bases from V and 0 bases from J, the junction contained 2 bases not matched to a gene. The CDR3 DNA follows: TGTGCCAGCAGGGGGGACAGCTCCTACGAGCAGTACTTC. Translating it yields CASRGDSSYEQYF.

The V and J genes are TRBV7-8 and TRBJ2-7; D unresolved. Germline V gene sequence: CDR1 SGHVS, CDR2 FQNEAQ. Deletions cut 1 base from V and 1 base from J, with 8 bases between. The length of the CDR3 is 14 residues. The CDR3: CASSLVGLSYEQYF. For the CDR3, the DNA is TGTGCCAGCAGCTTAGTTGGCTTATCCTACGAGCAGTACTTC.

V usage is TRBV6-1 and J usage is TRBJ2-1, with TRBD1 matching over 7 bases. Germline V gives CDR1 MNHNS, CDR2 SASEGT. V shed 3 bases and J 3 bases; nucleotides not matched to a gene: 5. The CDR3 loop spans 15 amino acids. The CDR3 here is CASSDWDSDYNEQFF. CDR3 DNA sequence: TGTGCCAGCAGTGATTGGGACAGCGACTACAATGAGCAGTTCTTC.

The chain couples TRBV7-9 to TRBJ2-7; 8 bases line up with TRBD2. The CDR3 is made up of 15 amino acids. V trimming: 1 base; J trimming: 6 bases; junction bases outside the gene matches: 8. Germline V gene sequence: CDR1 SEHNR, CDR2 FQNEAQ (reference sequence). CDR3 DNA sequence: TGTGCCAGCAGCTTAGGGCGGGAGGTAGCTGGCGAGCAGTACTTC. Translation: CASSLGREVAGEQYF.

This chain joins TRBV6-6 and TRBJ2-3, with 7 bases lining up with TRBD2. The CDR3 is 14 residues long. Germline trimming cut 7 bases from V and 0 bases from J; bases unmatched to any gene: 4. Germline V lookup: CDR1 MNHNY, CDR2 SVGAGI (reference sequence). CDR3 coding DNA: TGTGCCAGCACCCTGCGGGGGAGCACAGATACGCAGTATTTT. It yields the protein CASTLRGSTDTQYF.

The rearrangement uses TRBV19 and TRBJ2-3; D remains ambiguous. V was shortened by 1 base and J by 3 bases, with 5 bases between the two germline ends. The CDR3 totals 13 residues. Germline CDR1 LNHDA, CDR2 SQIVND (reference sequence). Written as DNA, the CDR3 is TGTGCCAGTAGTATAGTTCTTACAGATACGCAGTATTTT. This encodes CASSIVLTDTQYF.

V and J are TRBV29-1 and TRBJ2-7; no firm D call. Trimming took off 2 bases at V and 2 bases at J, with 10 bases between the two ends. Germline V CDR1 and CDR2: SQVTM, ANQGSEA. This CDR3 is 13 amino acids long. Written as DNA, the CDR3 is TGCAGCGTTGAATGCTCGACAACCTACGAGCAGTACTTC. This gives the protein CSVECSTTYEQYF.

The chain employs TRBV7-6 and TRBJ2-7; no reliable D call. The V and J ends lost 0 bases and 5 bases respectively, with 11 bases between them. The length of the CDR3 is 14 residues. CDR1 is SGHVS and CDR2 is FNYEAQ in the germline V gene. The CDR3 DNA is TGTGCCAGCAGCTTAGCCGGCCCTAAAGACGAGCAGTACTTC. Residues: CASSLAGPKDEQYF.

The rearrangement links TRBV7-6 to TRBJ2-7; D is undetermined. The V gene lost 5 bases and the J gene lost 0 bases, with 5 bases spanning the gap. CDR3 size: 12 residues. Per the germline V gene, CDR1 is SGHVS and CDR2 is FNYEAQ. The CDR3 DNA sequence: TGTGCCAGCAGCACTAACTCCTACGAGCAGTACTTC. Its translation: CASSTNSYEQYF.

The genes are TRBV4-1 and TRBJ2-1; TRBD2 aligns across 7 bases. CDR1 is MGHRA, CDR2 YSYEKL, per germline. V shed 0 bases, J shed 4 bases, and the junction held 6 bases outside the gene matches. The CDR3 is 16 residues long. This CDR3 reads CASSQDLSGYYNEQFF. CDR3 coding DNA: TGCGCCAGCAGCCAAGATCTTAGCGGGTATTACAATGAGCAGTTCTTC.